The sequence of this T cell receptor (beta chain) was determined in a study of CD8 T cells in ankylosing spondylitis. A remark on this clonotype: Its antigen remains unidentified.

Findings of the study overall: Disease-linked clones bore a CD8+ phenotype, appearing relatively rarely in peripheral blood. A TCR beta motif of 8 or 9 highly homologous variants appeared characteristic of ankylosing spondylitis blood. Within matched ankylosing spondylitis synovial fluid, disease-linked clones were reportedly significantly enriched.

V was trimmed by 1 base and J by 2 bases, leaving 9 bases between them. This CDR3 region has 14 residues. Germline CDR1 MGHDK, CDR2 SYGVNS. TCRdb re-derived calls from the 5' RACE reads in MiXCR, one entry per CDR3 protein. The table includes a few hundred thousand distinct CDR3 sequences, 15% to 20% detected once. The V gene is TRBV25-1, the J gene TRBJ2-7; D not certain. The sample consisted of blood, either unsorted or a sorted T cell fraction (not recorded which). The receptor was derived from a male donor with ankylosing spondylitis or in good health (not recorded which). The CDR3 bases are TGTGCCAGCAGTGAATTCGGTGGGACCTACGAGCAGTACTTC. Protein sequence: CASSEFGGTYEQYF.